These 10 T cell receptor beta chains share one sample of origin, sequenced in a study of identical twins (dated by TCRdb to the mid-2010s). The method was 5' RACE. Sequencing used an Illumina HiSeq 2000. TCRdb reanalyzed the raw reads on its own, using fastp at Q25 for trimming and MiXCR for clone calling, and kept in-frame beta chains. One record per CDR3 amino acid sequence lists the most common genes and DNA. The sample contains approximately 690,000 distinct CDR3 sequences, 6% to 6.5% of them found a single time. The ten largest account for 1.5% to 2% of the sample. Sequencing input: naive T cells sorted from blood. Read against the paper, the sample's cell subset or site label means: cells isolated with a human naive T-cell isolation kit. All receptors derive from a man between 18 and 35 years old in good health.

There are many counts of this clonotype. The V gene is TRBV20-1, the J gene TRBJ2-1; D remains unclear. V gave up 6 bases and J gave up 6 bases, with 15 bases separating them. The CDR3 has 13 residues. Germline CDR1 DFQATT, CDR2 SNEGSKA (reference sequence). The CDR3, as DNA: TGCAGTGCAAGACGGGCGAATTTCAATGAGCAGTTCTTC. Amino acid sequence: CSARRANFNEQFF.

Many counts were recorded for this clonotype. The CDR3 nucleotides are TGTGCCACCGCCCCGGGACAGGGTCTGGACGAGCAGTACTTC. This encodes CATAPGQGLDEQYF. The chain combines TRBV15 with TRBJ2-7, with 9 bases lining up with TRBD1. This CDR3 spans 14 amino acids. The junction had 10 bases not matched to a gene; V was cut back by 8 bases and J by 5 bases. CDR1 and CDR2 from the germline V gene are LNHNV and YYDKDF (reference sequence).

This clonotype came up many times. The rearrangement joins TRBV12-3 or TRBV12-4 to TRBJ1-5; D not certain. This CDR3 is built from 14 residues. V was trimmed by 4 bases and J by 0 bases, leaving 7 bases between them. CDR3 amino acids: CASSSLGSNQPQHF. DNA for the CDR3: TGTGCCAGCAGTTCCCTCGGTAGCAATCAGCCCCAGCATTTT.

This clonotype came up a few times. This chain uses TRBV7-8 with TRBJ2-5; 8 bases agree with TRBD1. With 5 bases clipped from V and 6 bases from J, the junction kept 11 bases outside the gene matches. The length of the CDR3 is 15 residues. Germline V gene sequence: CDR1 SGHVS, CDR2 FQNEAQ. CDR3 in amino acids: CASSRHPGQGKTQYF. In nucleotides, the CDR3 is TGTGCCAGCAGCCGACACCCCGGACAGGGAAAGACCCAGTACTTC.

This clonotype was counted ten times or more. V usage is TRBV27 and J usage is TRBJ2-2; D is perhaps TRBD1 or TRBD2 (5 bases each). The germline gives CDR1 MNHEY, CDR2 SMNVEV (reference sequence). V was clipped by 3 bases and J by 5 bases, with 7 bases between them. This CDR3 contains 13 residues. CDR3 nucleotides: TGTGCCAGCAGTTTTGGGGGAACCGGGGAGCTGTTTTTT. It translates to CASSFGGTGELFF.

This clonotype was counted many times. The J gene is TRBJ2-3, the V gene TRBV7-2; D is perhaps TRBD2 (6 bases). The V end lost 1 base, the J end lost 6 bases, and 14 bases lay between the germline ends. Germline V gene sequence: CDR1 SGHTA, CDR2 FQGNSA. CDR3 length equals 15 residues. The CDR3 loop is CASSLDAGTTDTQYF. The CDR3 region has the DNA TGTGCCAGCAGCTTAGATGCGGGAACGACGGATACGCAGTATTTT.

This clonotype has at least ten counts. The DNA of the CDR3 is TGTGCCAGCAGTCCGGGACAGGTGAACTCCTACGAGCAGTACTTC. It yields the protein CASSPGQVNSYEQYF. The V call is TRBV12-3 or TRBV12-4, the J call TRBJ2-7; 8 bases fit TRBD1. This CDR3 is built from 15 residues. V dropped 5 bases and J dropped 0; count of bases not matched to a gene: 6.

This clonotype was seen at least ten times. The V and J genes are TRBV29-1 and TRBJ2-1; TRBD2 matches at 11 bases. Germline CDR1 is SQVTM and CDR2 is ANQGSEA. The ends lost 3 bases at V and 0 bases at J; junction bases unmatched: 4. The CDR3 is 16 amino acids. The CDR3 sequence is CSVEGLAVSSYNEQFF. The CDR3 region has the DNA TGCAGCGTTGAGGGACTAGCGGTAAGCTCCTACAATGAGCAGTTCTTC.

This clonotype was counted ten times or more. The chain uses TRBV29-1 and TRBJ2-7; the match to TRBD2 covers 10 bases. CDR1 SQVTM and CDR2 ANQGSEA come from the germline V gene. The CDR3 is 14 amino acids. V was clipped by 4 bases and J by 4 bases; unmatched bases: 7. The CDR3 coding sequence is TGCAGCGTTGCGGCTAGCGGGAGTTTGTACGAGCAGTACTTC. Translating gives CSVAASGSLYEQYF.

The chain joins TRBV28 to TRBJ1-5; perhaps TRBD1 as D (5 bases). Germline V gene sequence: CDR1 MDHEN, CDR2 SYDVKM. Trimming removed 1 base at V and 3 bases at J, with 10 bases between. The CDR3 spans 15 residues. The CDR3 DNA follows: TGTGCCAGCAGTTTATCAGGGAGACCCAATCAGCCCCAGCATTTT. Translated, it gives CASSLSGRPNQPQHF.